One and the same sample provided the 8 T cell receptor beta chains below, sequenced in a study of T-cell reconstitution after alpha-beta-depleted transplantation in children. During its preparation, the TCRbeta library received unique molecular identifiers. TCRdb processed the PCR reads anew with MiXCR; each CDR3 protein has one entry. The sample shows hundreds of thousands of distinct CDR3 sequences, 15% to 20% of them seen only once. Sequenced material: PBMCs, mostly from graft donor cells, taken 360 days after TCRalphabeta/CD19-depleted stem cell transplant. The origin of the receptors is a male patient younger than 18 who had a stem cell transplant for acute lymphoblastic leukemia, so the T cells may come from the graft donor.

This clonotype was counted between two and nine times. The rearrangement joins TRBV7-8 to TRBJ2-5; 7 nucleotides agree with TRBD1. J was trimmed by 2 bases and V by 2 bases; bases with no gene match: 2. In germline, CDR1 is SGHVS, CDR2 FQNEAQ. The CDR3 consists of 14 residues. CDR3 region: CASSLWDSQETQYF. For the CDR3, the DNA is TGTGCCAGCAGCTTATGGGACAGTCAAGAGACCCAGTACTTC. The complete variable domain, with remaining parts taken from reference TRBV7-8 and TRBJ2-5, reads GAGVSQSPRYKVAKRGQDVALRCDPISGHVSLFWYQQALGQGPEFLTYFQNEAQLDKSGLPSDRFFAERPEGSVSTLKIQRTQQEDSAVYLCASSLWDSQETQYFGPGTRLLVL.

The rearrangement joins TRBV19 to TRBJ2-3; D ambiguous. The ends were cut back, 3 bases at V and 6 bases at J, with 16 bases in the middle. The CDR3 has 15 amino acids. Germline loops: CDR1 LNHDA, CDR2 SQIVND (reference sequence). The CDR3 region has the DNA TGTGCCAGTAGTATTGTGGGGTCGCCATTGGATACGCAGTATTTT. It specifies CASSIVGSPLDTQYF.

There are many counts of this clonotype. The chain couples TRBV20-1 to TRBJ2-1; TRBD2 agrees at 10 bases. V dropped 1 base and J dropped 7; count of bases not matched to a gene: 7. Germline V gene lookup returns CDR1 DFQATT and CDR2 SNEGSKA (reference sequence). This CDR3 comprises 15 residues. For the CDR3, the DNA is TGCAGTGCTAGAGGTGGACTAGCGGTGGGGAATGAGCAGTTCTTC. This gives the protein CSARGGLAVGNEQFF.

V usage is TRBV18 and J usage is TRBJ2-7; 7 bases agree with TRBD2. CDR3 length: 15 amino acids. V dropped 6 bases and J dropped 2; count of bases not matched to a gene: 10. Germline assignment: CDR1 KGHSH and CDR2 LQKENI. The CDR3 sequence: CASSRTSGGTYEQYF. The CDR3 region has the DNA TGTGCCAGCTCCCGAACCTCGGGAGGAACCTACGAGCAGTACTTC.

The chain is built from TRBV27 and TRBJ2-7, with D tentatively TRBD1 or TRBD2 (5 bases each). The V end lost 3 bases, the J end lost 5 bases, and 14 bases lay between the germline ends. Germline V CDR1 and CDR2: MNHEY, SMNVEV (reference sequence). CDR3 length equals 14 residues. CDR3: CASSLQLGAHEQYF. CDR3 nucleotides: TGTGCCAGCAGTTTGCAACTAGGGGCACACGAGCAGTACTTC.

Ten or more counts support this clonotype. The chain is built from TRBV27 and TRBJ2-1; the match to TRBD2 covers 12 bases. The junction had 5 bases not matched to a gene; V was cut back by 6 bases and J by 8 bases. The germline V gene encodes CDR1 MNHEY and CDR2 SMNVEV (reference sequence). CDR3 size: 14 residues. For the CDR3, the DNA is TGTGCCAGCAGCGGACTAGCGGGATCCGATGAGCAGTTCTTC. Translated, it gives CASSGLAGSDEQFF.

The chain links TRBV10-3 to TRBJ2-5; 14 bases map to TRBD2. The CDR3 has 18 residues. Per germline, CDR1 ENHRY and CDR2 SYGVKD. The junction had 14 bases not matched to a gene; V was cut back by 7 bases and J by 4 bases. The DNA for the CDR3 is TGTGCCATCAATCCCGGGACTAGCGGGAGTCCCAAGGGAGAGACCCAGTACTTC. It yields the protein CAINPGTSGSPKGETQYF.

There are a few counts of this clonotype. The chain has TRBV5-1 and TRBJ2-3; 12 bases agree with TRBD2. V gave up 4 bases and J gave up 2 bases; unmatched junction bases: 5. This CDR3 region has 16 residues. Germline values: CDR1 SGHRS, CDR2 YFSETQ. CDR3 region: CASSLPSGRATDTQYF. DNA of the CDR3: TGCGCCAGCAGCCTCCCTAGCGGGAGGGCCACAGATACGCAGTATTTT.